The 32 T cell receptor beta chains below were found in one sample sequenced in a study of identical twins. TCRdb fed the 5' RACE reads into MiXCR, producing one record per CDR3 protein. The sample records roughly 1.6 million distinct CDR3 sequences, about 32% being singletons. The sequenced sample consisted of cord blood. The receptors derive from a newborn girl in good health.

V usage is TRBV3-1 and J usage is TRBJ2-7; 11 bases align to TRBD1. CDR1 is LGHDT, CDR2 YNNKEL, per germline (reference sequence). The ends lost 1 base at V and 3 bases at J; junction bases unmatched: 2. There are 15 residues in the CDR3. The CDR3 loop is CASSQGGQGGYEQYF. The CDR3 DNA sequence: TGTGCCAGCAGCCAAGGGGGACAGGGGGGCTACGAGCAGTACTTC.

The chain uses TRBV5-1 and TRBJ2-7; 8 bases agree with TRBD1. Germline assignment: CDR1 SGHRS and CDR2 YFSETQ. The CDR3 contains 15 residues. The trim removed 0 bases at V and 2 bases at J, leaving 4 bases unmatched. CDR3 DNA sequence: TGCGCCAGCAGCTTGGGCCGGGACAGGCCCTACGAGCAGTACTTC. Translating gives CASSLGRDRPYEQYF. The full variable domain, rest sourced from reference TRBV5-1 and TRBJ2-7, is KAGVTQTPRYLIKTRGQQVTLSCSPISGHRSVSWYQQTPGQGLQFLFEYFSETQRNKGNFPGRFSGRQFSNSRSEMNVSTLELGDSALYLCASSLGRDRPYEQYFGPGTRLTVT.

The chain has TRBV6-1 and TRBJ2-3; 8 nucleotides agree with TRBD1. CDR3 length equals 15 residues. The germline CDR1 and CDR2 sequences are MNHNS and SASEGT. V was pared by 5 bases and J by 1 base, with 5 bases of the junction left unmatched. The CDR3 DNA sequence: TGTGCCAGCAGTCCGCTGGACAGGGGCACAGATACGCAGTATTTT. This codes for CASSPLDRGTDTQYF.

This clonotype was counted between two and nine times. The J gene is TRBJ2-7, the V gene TRBV20-1; D is undetermined. This CDR3 contains 13 residues. V gave up 5 bases and J gave up 6 bases, with 17 bases separating them. CDR1 is DFQATT and CDR2 is SNEGSKA in the germline V gene (reference sequence). CDR3 amino acids: CSAVERRMGEQYF. CDR3 DNA: TGCAGTGCTGTAGAGAGGCGTATGGGCGAGCAGTACTTC.

The V call is TRBV3-1, the J call TRBJ1-2; weak D call: TRBD1 (6 bases). Trimming pared 1 base from V and 7 bases from J, leaving 16 bases between. The CDR3 sequence is 15 residues long. Germline CDR1 LGHDT, CDR2 YNNKEL (reference sequence). CDR3 sequence (DNA): TGTGCCAGCAGCCAAGTCCTCCGGGACAAGGGTGGCTACACCTTC. It is translated as CASSQVLRDKGGYTF. Drawing the rest from reference TRBV3-1 and TRBJ1-2, the complete variable domain is DTAVSQTPKYLVTQMGNDKSIKCEQNLGHDTMYWYKQDSKKFLKIMFSYNNKELIINETVPNRFSPKSPDKAHLNLHINSLELGDSAVYFCASSQVLRDKGGYTFGSGTRLTVV.

This clonotype came up a few times. The rearrangement links TRBV12-3 or TRBV12-4 to TRBJ1-6; 8 nucleotides align to TRBD1. CDR3 length: 15 amino acids. V shed 5 bases and J 8 bases; nucleotides not matched to a gene: 8. The CDR3 DNA is TGTGCCAGCAGTCCCAGGGGGCGCGGGTATTCACCCCTCCACTTT. Translated: CASSPRGRGYSPLHF.

The V call is TRBV6-2 or TRBV6-3, the J call TRBJ1-5; D not certain. The CDR3 contains 14 residues. CDR1 is MNHEY, CDR2 SVGEGT, per germline. Trimming removed 0 bases from V and 4 bases from J, with 7 bases in between. CDR3 DNA sequence: TGTGCCAGCAGTTACTCCTTGCTTAATCAGCCCCAGCATTTT. Amino acids: CASSYSLLNQPQHF.

V is TRBV10-3 and J is TRBJ1-4; no clear D. Trimming pared 2 bases from V and 8 bases from J, leaving 9 bases between. CDR3 length: 13 residues. CDR1 is ENHRY and CDR2 is SYGVKD in the germline V gene. The CDR3 protein is CAISERRSEKLFF. CDR3 DNA sequence: TGTGCCATCAGTGAGCGGCGGAGCGAAAAACTGTTTTTT.

The chain links TRBV29-1 to TRBJ2-7, with 8 bases that match TRBD1. CDR1 and CDR2 from the germline V gene are SQVTM and ANQGSEA. The ends lost 3 bases at V and 6 bases at J; junction bases unmatched: 1. CDR3 length equals 11 residues. The CDR3 here is CSVDRGREQYF. In nucleotides, the CDR3 is TGCAGCGTTGACAGGGGGCGCGAGCAGTACTTC.

This clonotype came up a few times. The chain couples TRBV25-1 to TRBJ1-2, with 7 nucleotides matching TRBD1. Trimming at V came to 2 bases and at J to 5 bases, leaving 11 bases not matched to a gene. CDR1 is MGHDK and CDR2 is SYGVNS in the germline V gene. The CDR3 sequence is 16 residues long. In DNA, the CDR3 is TGTGCCAGCAGTGAACCCCTAGGACAGGACATTTATGGCTACACCTTC. Translating gives CASSEPLGQDIYGYTF.

This clonotype showed up many times. Relative to the germline gene, one junction end is altered; a read error may explain this. The gene calls are TRBV5-1 and TRBJ2-3; D unclear. This CDR3 is 14 amino acids long. Germline CDR1 reads SGHRS; CDR2 reads YFSETQ. As DNA, the CDR3 is TGTGCCAGCAGCTTGTCAAGGCCCACAGATACGCAGTATTTT. This gives the protein CASSLSRPTDTQYF.

About this clonotype itself: A clone one base away is much larger, so this may be a read error. The rearrangement joins TRBV10-3 to TRBJ2-3; D is ambiguous. CDR1 ENHRY and CDR2 SYGVKD come from the germline V gene. There are 16 residues in the CDR3. V shed 0 bases and J shed 1 base, with 11 bases lying between them. CDR3 bases: TGTGCCATCAGTGAGTCTATGGAGTCGGGCACAGATACGCAGTATTTT. The encoded protein is CAISESMESGTDTQYF.

In this sample, this clonotype turned up many times. The chain couples TRBV28 to TRBJ2-3; 11 bases match TRBD2. V lost 10 bases to trimming and J lost 6 bases; unmatched junction nucleotides: 12. Germline V lookup: CDR1 MDHEN, CDR2 SYDVKM. There are 15 residues in the CDR3. Written as DNA, the CDR3 is TGTGCCACCCGCCGACTAGCGGGATCCGGGGATACGCAGTATTTT. Translated, it gives CATRRLAGSGDTQYF.

This clonotype has a handful of counts. The chain couples TRBV7-9 to TRBJ2-1; unclear D gene. The germline V gene encodes CDR1 SEHNR and CDR2 FQNEAQ (reference sequence). V lost 4 bases, J lost 7 bases, and 8 bases lay in between. CDR3 size: 12 residues. The CDR3 spells CASSSISNEQFF. The CDR3 DNA is TGTGCCAGCAGCTCAATCAGTAATGAGCAGTTCTTC.

With respect to this clonotype: One end of the junction does not line up with germline, which may come from a read error. V usage is TRBV28 and J usage is TRBJ1-6; D remains unclear. Per the germline V gene, CDR1 is MDHEN and CDR2 is SYDVKM. This CDR3 spans 12 amino acids. CDR3 nucleotide sequence: TGTGCCAGCAGTTTAGTCATTTCACCCCCCCACTTT. Its translation is CASSLVISPPHF.

This clonotype was detected only a few times. The chain joins TRBV4-2 to TRBJ2-1; D is possibly TRBD2 (7 bases). Trimming removed 4 bases at V and 0 bases at J, with 19 bases between. This CDR3 region has 18 residues. Germline V gives CDR1 LGHNA, CDR2 YNFKEQ. CDR3 region: CASSPQGGGVSSYNEQFF. CDR3 bases: TGTGCCAGCAGCCCCCAAGGGGGGGGGGTGAGCTCCTACAATGAGCAGTTCTTC.

This chain links TRBV20-1 with TRBJ2-1; 12 nucleotides align to TRBD2. Looked up from germline, CDR1 is DFQATT and CDR2 is SNEGSKA (reference sequence). The CDR3 sequence is 17 residues long. Trimming at V came to 0 bases and at J to 6 bases, leaving 9 bases not matched to a gene. The CDR3 sequence: CSARDLMLAGGPNEQFF. The CDR3 DNA reads TGCAGTGCTAGAGATCTAATGCTAGCGGGGGGGCCCAATGAGCAGTTCTTC.

The chain is built from TRBV6-5 and TRBJ2-7; D ambiguous. CDR3 size: 12 residues. Trimming took off 2 bases at V and 6 bases at J, with 8 bases between the two ends. Germline V gene sequence: CDR1 MNHEY, CDR2 SVGAGI. CDR3 sequence reads: CASSYPPSEQYF. The CDR3 DNA follows: TGTGCCAGCAGTTACCCGCCTTCCGAGCAGTACTTC.

The sample holds a few counts of this clonotype. One end of the junction varies from germline; a read error may be responsible. The chain has TRBV6-8 and TRBJ1-5; D uncertain. The CDR3 spans 13 residues. Germline lookup yields CDR1 MNHGY and CDR2 SAAAGT. CDR3 in amino acids: CATGEEGDQPQHF. The CDR3 DNA sequence: TGCGCCACTGGCGAAGAGGGTGATCAGCCCCAGCATTTT.

The V gene is TRBV28, the J gene TRBJ2-7, with 7 bases matching TRBD1. The V segment lost 11 bases and the J segment 2 bases; nucleotides outside the gene matches: 9. CDR3 length: 13 amino acids. Germline CDR1 MDHEN, CDR2 SYDVKM. CDR3 coding DNA: TGTGCCGGAGAGGACAGGCAGACCTACGAGCAGTACTTC. This sequence encodes CAGEDRQTYEQYF.

This clonotype was seen a few times. The V and J genes are TRBV20-1 and TRBJ2-4; D ambiguous. The CDR3 consists of 13 residues. Germline CDR1 is DFQATT and CDR2 is SNEGSKA (reference sequence). The V end lost 4 bases, the J end lost 1 base, and 8 bases lay between the germline ends. This CDR3 reads CSANTRAKNIQYF. DNA for the CDR3: TGCAGTGCTAATACCCGGGCCAAAAACATTCAGTACTTC.

This clonotype was picked up many times. V gene TRBV5-1 combines with J gene TRBJ1-2; D uncertain. Germline-derived CDR1 and CDR2 are SGHRS and YFSETQ. Trimming took 0 bases from V and 5 from J, leaving 8 bases between them. The CDR3 runs 13 residues. This CDR3 is CASSLEGRYGYTF. CDR3 bases: TGCGCCAGCAGCTTGGAAGGGCGATATGGCTACACCTTC.

The rearrangement uses TRBV28 and TRBJ2-7, with no clear D. Looked up from germline, CDR1 is MDHEN and CDR2 is SYDVKM. The CDR3 runs 14 residues. The V gene lost 4 bases and the J gene lost 0 bases, with 10 bases spanning the gap. CDR3 DNA: TGTGCCAGCAGTTCCCCGATGAGCTCCTACGAGCAGTACTTC. Its translation is CASSSPMSSYEQYF.

The chain has TRBV10-3 and TRBJ2-7, with D maybe TRBD2 (5 bases). Germline CDR1 is ENHRY and CDR2 is SYGVKD. The V gene lost 2 bases and the J gene lost 3 bases, with 14 bases spanning the gap. The CDR3 is 15 residues long. CDR3 DNA sequence: TGTGCCATCAGTGAGCCTACGGACGGGGACTACGAGCAGTACTTC. Residues: CAISEPTDGDYEQYF.

This clonotype appeared a few times. The chain carries TRBV25-1 and TRBJ1-1; 9 positions match TRBD1. The CDR3 contains 17 residues. V lost 4 bases to trimming and J lost 1 base; unmatched junction nucleotides: 10. CDR1 is MGHDK, CDR2 SYGVNS, per germline. The CDR3 loop is CASSGLGQGSSNTEAFF. In nucleotides, the CDR3 is TGTGCCAGCAGTGGACTCGGACAGGGGTCCTCGAACACTGAAGCTTTCTTT.

There are a few counts of this clonotype. The gene calls are TRBV29-1 and TRBJ2-2, with 8 bases lining up with TRBD2. There are 14 residues in the CDR3. J gave up 1 base and V 7 bases, and 5 bases lay outside the gene matches. Germline V gives CDR1 SQVTM, CDR2 ANQGSEA. Here the CDR3 reads CSAISGRNTGELFF. The CDR3 region has the DNA TGCAGCGCCATAAGCGGGAGGAACACCGGGGAGCTGTTTTTT.

This clonotype occurred a few times. The rearrangement uses TRBV6-1 and TRBJ1-5, with a tentative D call TRBD1 (5 bases). The V and J ends lost 4 bases and 3 bases respectively, with 22 bases between them. The CDR3 has 18 amino acids. CDR1 is MNHNS, CDR2 SASEGT, per germline. CDR3 amino acids: CASSVQRGDGRINQPQHF. CDR3 sequence (DNA): TGTGCCAGCAGTGTACAAAGAGGGGACGGACGGATCAATCAGCCCCAGCATTTT.

This clonotype was counted only a few times. This chain uses TRBV28 with TRBJ1-1; no reliable D call. There are 14 residues in the CDR3. CDR1 MDHEN and CDR2 SYDVKM come from the germline V gene. Trimming took off 5 bases at V and 1 base at J, with 11 bases between the two ends. In nucleotides, the CDR3 is TGTGCCAGCAGTCTCCGGACCCCGAACACTGAAGCTTTCTTT. It encodes CASSLRTPNTEAFF. The variable domain in full, completed from reference TRBV28 and TRBJ1-1, reads DVKVTQSSRYLVKRTGEKVFLECVQDMDHENMFWYRQDPGLGLRLIYFSYDVKMKEKGDIPEGYSVSREKKERFSLILESASTNQTSMYLCASSLRTPNTEAFFGQGTRLTVV.

This chain joins TRBV20-1 and TRBJ1-5, with 9 bases fitting TRBD1. V gave up 3 bases and J gave up 2 bases; unmatched junction bases: 11. The CDR3 is 17 residues long. The germline V gene has CDR1 DFQATT and CDR2 SNEGSKA (reference sequence). The CDR3 protein is CSARGQGGSKGNQPQHF. CDR3 nucleotide sequence: TGCAGTGCTAGGGGACAGGGAGGGAGTAAGGGCAATCAGCCCCAGCATTTT.

This clonotype was found a few times. The chain couples TRBV27 to TRBJ2-7; 10 nucleotides align to TRBD1. The CDR3 loop spans 14 amino acids. V lost 5 bases to trimming and J lost 5 bases; unmatched junction nucleotides: 6. Looked up from germline, CDR1 is MNHEY and CDR2 is SMNVEV (reference sequence). The DNA for the CDR3 is TGTGCCAGCAGTGTCGGGACAGGGGACGACGAGCAGTACTTC. Its translation: CASSVGTGDDEQYF.

The chain joins TRBV2 to TRBJ2-7, with 7 nucleotides matching TRBD2. V lost 2 bases to trimming and J lost 3 bases; unmatched junction nucleotides: 13. Germline V gene lookup returns CDR1 SNHLY and CDR2 FYNNEI. This CDR3 contains 17 residues. The CDR3 DNA sequence: TGTGCCAGCAGTGAACCTCCAAGGAGGACTAGAGGCTACGAGCAGTACTTC. It translates to CASSEPPRRTRGYEQYF.

The V call is TRBV6-5, the J call TRBJ2-7, with D perhaps matching TRBD1 or TRBD2 (5 bases each). The V end was cut by 6 bases, the J end by 1 base, with 16 bases between. The CDR3 extends over 15 amino acids. Germline V gene data show CDR1 as MNHEY and CDR2 as SVGAGI. CDR3 DNA: TGTGCCAGCAGCCCCTTGAGGGGACGATCCTACGAGCAGTACTTC. As protein: CASSPLRGRSYEQYF.